The rows below give T cell receptor beta chains drawn from one sample of a study of T-cell memory formation after mild COVID-19. TCRdb fed the 5' RACE reads into MiXCR, producing one record per CDR3 protein. The table records 450,000 or so distinct CDR3 sequences, approximately 23% of them present only once. Sample: PBMCs or a T cell subset sorted from them (not recorded which). These receptors were collected from an adult woman who had mild COVID-19 (a few samples of this study predate the infection). Cell type and time point are not known. Both conserved end residues are part of each CDR3. D genes are given only for firm matches. Clone sizes are given selectively: once, few, many, or a class where the clone is expanded.

D gene	V gene	J gene	clone size	CDR3 DNA	CDR3 protein
.	TRBV5-1	TRBJ1-2	.	TGCGCCAGCAGCTTTGGAGGGGTTAACTATGGCTACACCTTC	CASSFGGVNYGYTF
.	TRBV5-1	TRBJ2-2	.	TGCGCCAGCAGCTTCGACATATTGAGGACCGGGGAGCTGTTTTTT	CASSFDILRTGELFF
.	TRBV3-1	TRBJ1-6	.	TGTGCCAGCACTCTTCAGAGCGGGAATTCACCCCTCCACTTT	CASTLQSGNSPLHF
TRBD1	TRBV6-5	TRBJ2-5	.	TGTGCCAGCAGTTACGCTGGGGGACAGCAAGAGACCCAGTACTTC	CASSYAGGQQETQYF
.	TRBV5-1	TRBJ2-1	few	TGCGCCAGCAGCTTGGTGGCCTTTGGGATTAATGAGCAGTTCTTC	CASSLVAFGINEQFF
TRBD1	TRBV12-3/TRBV12-4	TRBJ2-4	.	TGTGCCAGCAGTACCAAACCGGGACAGGTTCAGTACTTC	CASSTKPGQVQYF
TRBD2	TRBV12-3/TRBV12-4	TRBJ2-1	few	TGTGCCAGCAGATCCACCGGGACTAGCGGATTCTACAATGAGCAGTTCTTC	CASRSTGTSGFYNEQFF
TRBD2	TRBV6-2/TRBV6-3	TRBJ2-1	few	TGTGCCAGCAGTTACGGTCTAGCGGGGGGGCGCGAGCAGTTCTTC	CASSYGLAGGREQFF
TRBD2	TRBV20-1	TRBJ2-7	.	TGCAGTGCTACCCTCGGACTAGCGGAGGACTACGAGCAGTACTTC	CSATLGLAEDYEQYF
.	TRBV18	TRBJ2-2	few	TGTGCCAGCTCACCACCGTCCCTAACCGGGGAGCTGTTTTTT	CASSPPSLTGELFF
TRBD1	TRBV7-9	TRBJ1-2	few	TGTGCCACCGAGGAGGGGGCTAATGGCTACACCTTC	CATEEGANGYTF
.	TRBV6-1	TRBJ1-6	.	TGTGCCAGCAGTGATATAGCGTCCTATAATTCACCCCTCCACTTT	CASSDIASYNSPLHF
.	TRBV5-6	TRBJ1-1	many	TGTGCCAGCAGACCGACAGGGAACACTGAAGCTTTCTTT	CASRPTGNTEAFF
.	TRBV7-8	TRBJ2-3	.	TGTGCCAGCAGCTTAGAAGCTAGACCCCCGCTGGATACGCAGTATTTT	CASSLEARPPLDTQYF
TRBD1	TRBV27	TRBJ2-3	.	TGTGCCAGCACGCTAATGGGACAGGACACAGATACGCAGTATTTT	CASTLMGQDTDTQYF
TRBD2	TRBV5-5	TRBJ2-5	once	TGTGCCAGCAGCATACTAGCGGGGGGCCAAGAGACCCAGTACTTC	CASSILAGGQETQYF
.	TRBV19	TRBJ1-1	.	TGTGCCAGTAGCCACGGGGCAACTGAAGCTTTCTTT	CASSHGATEAFF
.	TRBV15	TRBJ2-1	few	TGTGCCACCGGTACGAGTCCGATAAGGGCGATCGACTACAATGAGCAGTTCTTC	CATGTSPIRAIDYNEQFF
.	TRBV6-2/TRBV6-3	TRBJ1-1	few	TGTGCCAGCAGTCAAGCAACTGAAGCTTTCTTT	CASSQATEAFF
TRBD2	TRBV9	TRBJ2-7	few	TGTGCCAGCAGCGTAGGGAGCGGGAACTACGAGCAGTACTTC	CASSVGSGNYEQYF
TRBD2	TRBV4-3	TRBJ2-1	few	TGCGCCAGCAGCCAAGGGGGCCTAGGCGGGAGGGGCAATGAGCAGTTCTTC	CASSQGGLGGRGNEQFF
.	TRBV24-1	TRBJ2-5	.	TGTGCCACCAGTGACGATGGACAGACCCAGTACTTC	CATSDDGQTQYF
TRBD2	TRBV27	TRBJ2-1	once	TGTGCCAGCGGAATAGCGGGAGTCGGGTACAATGAGCAGTTCTTC	CASGIAGVGYNEQFF
TRBD1	TRBV7-8	TRBJ2-1	few	TGTGCCAGCAGCTTACACCGGGACAGGGCGACCAATGAGCAGTTCTTC	CASSLHRDRATNEQFF
.	TRBV7-2	TRBJ1-2	few	TGTGCCAGCAGCTTAGCGCAGCCGGGGAAGTATGGCTACACCTTC	CASSLAQPGKYGYTF
.	TRBV12-3/TRBV12-4	TRBJ2-1	.	TGTGCCAGCAGTGCAGGGACTCAGCAGTTCTTC	CASSAGTQQFF
TRBD2	TRBV7-9	TRBJ2-1	many	TGTGCCAGCAGCCTAGCGGGGCCCTACAATGAGCAGTTCTTC	CASSLAGPYNEQFF
TRBD2	TRBV4-1	TRBJ2-1	.	TGCGCCAGCAGAGAAAGCGGGACGGTTAATGAGCAGTTCTTC	CASRESGTVNEQFF
TRBD1	TRBV29-1	TRBJ2-3	few	TGCAGCGGGACACAGGGGGCTAGCACAGATACGCAGTATTTT	CSGTQGASTDTQYF
.	TRBV5-1	TRBJ2-7	many	TGCGCCAGCAGCTTGGAGGCCGTGAGCTCCTACGAGCAGTACTTC	CASSLEAVSSYEQYF
.	TRBV6-5	TRBJ1-4	.	TGTGCCAGCAGTGCGCTACACGAAAAACTTTTTTTT	CASSALHEKLFF
TRBD2	TRBV11-2	TRBJ2-3	.	TGTGCCAGCAGCATAAGAACTAGCGGGCGGGATACGCAGTATTTT	CASSIRTSGRDTQYF
.	TRBV5-1	TRBJ2-7	many	TGCGCCAGCAGCTTTTTGGGGACGGGCTTAACCTACGAGCAGTACTTC	CASSFLGTGLTYEQYF
TRBD1	TRBV10-3	TRBJ1-2	many	TGTGCCATCAGTGGGGGAACGGACAGGAACTATGGCTACACCTTC	CAISGGTDRNYGYTF
.	TRBV9	TRBJ2-4	once	TGTGCCAGCAGCGTAGCGACTAGCTGGGGGGCTCAGTACTTC	CASSVATSWGAQYF
.	TRBV7-2	TRBJ2-1	few	TGTGCCAGCAGCTCCGGGAGGACAGGCCAGCAGTTCTTC	CASSSGRTGQQFF
TRBD1	TRBV7-2	TRBJ1-5	.	TGTGCCAGCAGCTTAGCCCAGGGACAGGCTAGCAATCAGCCCCAGCATTTT	CASSLAQGQASNQPQHF
.	TRBV7-2	TRBJ2-1	.	TGTGCCAGCAGCTCCTCGCCTCTCCTGACGGGGGGCTCCTTC	CASSSSPLLTGGSF
TRBD2	TRBV18	TRBJ2-1	.	TGTGCCAGCTCACCAACCCGATCGGGACTAGTGCGGTATGAGCAGTTCTTC	CASSPTRSGLVRYEQFF
.	TRBV7-3	TRBJ1-1	few	TGTGCCAGCAGCTTAACGAGGGTCTCGGGGGAACAGAACACTGAAGCTTTCTTT	CASSLTRVSGEQNTEAFF